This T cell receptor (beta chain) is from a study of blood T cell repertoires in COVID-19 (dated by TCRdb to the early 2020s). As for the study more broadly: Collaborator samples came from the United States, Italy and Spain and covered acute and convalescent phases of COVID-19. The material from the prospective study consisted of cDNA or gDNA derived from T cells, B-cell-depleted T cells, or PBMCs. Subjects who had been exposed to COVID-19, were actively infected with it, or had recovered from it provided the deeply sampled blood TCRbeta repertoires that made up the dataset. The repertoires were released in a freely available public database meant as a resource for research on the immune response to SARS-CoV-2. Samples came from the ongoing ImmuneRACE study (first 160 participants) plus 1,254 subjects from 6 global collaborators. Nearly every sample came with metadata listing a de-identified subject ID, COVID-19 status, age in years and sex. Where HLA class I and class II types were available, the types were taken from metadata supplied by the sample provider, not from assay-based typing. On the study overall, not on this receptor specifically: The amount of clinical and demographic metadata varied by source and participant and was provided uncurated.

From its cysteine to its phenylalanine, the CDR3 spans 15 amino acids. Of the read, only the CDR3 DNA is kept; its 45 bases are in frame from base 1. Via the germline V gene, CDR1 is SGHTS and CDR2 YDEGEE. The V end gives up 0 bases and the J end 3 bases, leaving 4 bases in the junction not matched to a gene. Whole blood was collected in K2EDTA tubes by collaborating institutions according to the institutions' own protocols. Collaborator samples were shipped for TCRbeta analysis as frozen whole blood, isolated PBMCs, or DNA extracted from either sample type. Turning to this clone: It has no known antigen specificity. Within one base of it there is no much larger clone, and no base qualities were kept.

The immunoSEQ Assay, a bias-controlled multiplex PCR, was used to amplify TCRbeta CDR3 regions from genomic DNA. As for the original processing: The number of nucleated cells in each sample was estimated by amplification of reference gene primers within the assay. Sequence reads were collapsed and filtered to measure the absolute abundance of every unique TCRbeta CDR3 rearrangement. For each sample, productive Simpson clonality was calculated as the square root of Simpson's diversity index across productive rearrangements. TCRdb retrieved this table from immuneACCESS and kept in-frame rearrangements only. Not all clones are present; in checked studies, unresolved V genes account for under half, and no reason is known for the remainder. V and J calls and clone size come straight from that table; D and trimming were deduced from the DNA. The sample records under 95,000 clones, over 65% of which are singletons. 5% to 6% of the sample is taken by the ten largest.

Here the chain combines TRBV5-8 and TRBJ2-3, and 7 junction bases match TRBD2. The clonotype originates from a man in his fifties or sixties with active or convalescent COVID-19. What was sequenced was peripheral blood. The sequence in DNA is TGTGCCAGCAGCTTGGAGCGGCGGGGGACAGATACGCAGTATTTT. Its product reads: CASSLERRGTDTQYF.